This T cell receptor (beta chain) is from a study of blood T cell repertoires in COVID-19. Here immunoSEQ multiplex PCR was the method, and the copy in TCRdb shows in-frame clones only, minus some. The top ten clones hold under 15% of a sample with over 60,000 clones, approximately 80% of them seen once. The germline CDR1 and CDR2 sequences are SEHNR and FQNEAQ (reference sequence). Losses at the gene ends were 1 base for V and 2 bases for J; bases not matched to a gene: 6. The CDR3 covers 16 residues. The source of this sequence is a man aged 60 to 75 with COVID-19, enrolled during active disease. The rearrangement links TRBV7-9 to TRBJ2-3; 7 nucleotides align to TRBD2. What was sequenced was peripheral blood. CDR3 nucleotides: TGTGCCAGCAGCTTAGGGGCTAGCGGAAACACAGATACGCAGTATTTT. It translates to CASSLGASGNTDTQYF.